The source of this TCR beta chain is a study of Ad26.COV2.S vaccination and SARS-CoV-2 variants. Study in general: Administration of Ad26.COV2.S was intramuscular, either once or twice 56 days apart. Whole-study results and caveats: After vaccination, reports described spike-specific CD8+ and CD4+ T cell responses as showing substantial breadth.

Trimming removed 4 bases at V and 4 bases at J, with 17 bases between. In germline, CDR1 is WSHSY, CDR2 SAAADI. The CDR3 sequence is 15 residues long. The treatment here: roughly 18 received Ad26.COV2.S at low or high dose, single or two shots; several received placebo; per-sample allocation not given. Day 63 following the first vaccine or placebo injection was when the samples were taken. This Boston cohort included adults aged 18-55 years. Comment on this clone: Its target is unknown.

Using immunoSEQ multiplex PCR, the repertoire was profiled, and TCRdb retains in-frame clones only, with some absent. Here the sample spans around 450,000 clones, 70% to 90% being singletons. Source: peripheral blood, taken in a trial of Ad26.COV2.S vaccine versus placebo. V usage is TRBV10-2 and J usage is TRBJ2-7; a weak D match, TRBD1 (5 bases). The clonotype originates from a person between 18 and 60 years old who received the Ad26.COV2.S COVID-19 vaccine or a placebo. CDR3: CASSGGVPSVYEQYF. The CDR3 DNA follows: TGCGCCAGCAGTGGGGGCGTCCCGTCGGTGTACGAGCAGTACTTC.